A selection of T cell receptor beta chains follows, all from one sample in a study of cytomegalovirus exposure and HLA in healthy donors. The repertoire was sequenced with immunoSEQ multiplex PCR; TCRdb's copy has only in-frame clones and lacks some. Its listing shows roughly 100,000 clones. Specimen: PBMCs. The origin of the receptors is a man between 40 and 49 years old in good health and CMV-seronegative. Both conserved end residues are part of each CDR3. The order of the fields is D gene, J gene, V gene, CDR3 protein, CDR3 DNA. The D gene is left open where the match is weak.

-,TRBJ2-3,TRBV5-6,CASSQGTYTDTQYF,TGTGCCAGCAGCCAAGGGACTTATACAGATACGCAGTATTTT
-,TRBJ1-5,TRBV6-1,CASSEMWAGGANQPQHF,TGTGCCAGCAGTGAAATGTGGGCAGGAGGGGCGAATCAGCCCCAGCATTTT
-,TRBJ2-7,TRBV10-3,CAISESQGNWLSYEQYF,TGTGCCATCAGTGAGTCTCAGGGGAATTGGTTGTCCTACGAGCAGTACTTC
-,TRBJ2-7,TRBV29-1,CSAEYGSYEQYF,TGCAGCGCCGAGTACGGCTCCTACGAGCAGTACTTC
-,TRBJ1-5,TRBV10-1,CASSDNHYTHTAGGNQPQHF,TGCGCCAGCAGTGACAACCATTACACACACACTGCGGGGGGCAATCAGCCCCAGCATTTT
TRBD2,TRBJ2-2,TRBV7-7,CASSPRAGGLTGELFF,TGTGCCAGCAGCCCACGAGCGGGAGGGCTAACCGGGGAGCTGTTTTTT
TRBD2,TRBJ2-3,TRBV11-2,CASSMGLAGGVTDTQYF,TGTGCCAGCAGCATGGGACTAGCGGGGGGGGTCACAGATACGCAGTATTTT
TRBD1,TRBJ1-4,TRBV6-5,CASSPTGVDNEKLFF,TGTGCCAGCAGTCCCACAGGGGTGGATAATGAAAAACTGTTTTTT
TRBD2,TRBJ2-1,TRBV4-1,CASSPTSGGAVEQFF,TGCGCCAGCAGCCCGACTAGCGGGGGGGCCGTCGAGCAGTTCTTC
-,TRBJ1-2,TRBV5-1,CASSLDFYGYTF,TGCGCCAGCAGCTTGGACTTCTATGGCTACACCTTC
TRBD1,TRBJ1-6,TRBV15,CATSRATGTGGSPLHF,TGTGCCACCAGCAGAGCCACCGGGACAGGGGGATCACCCCTCCACTTT
-,TRBJ1-5,TRBV27,CASSLRGVSQPQHF,TGTGCCAGCAGTTTACGGGGGGTCTCTCAGCCCCAGCATTTT
TRBD2,TRBJ2-1,TRBV5-4,CASSPGLRGGSDEQFF,TGTGCCAGCAGCCCAGGATTGCGGGGGGGCTCTGATGAGCAGTTCTTC
-,TRBJ1-3,TRBV5-6,CASSLRGSGNTIYF,TGTGCCAGCAGCTTGAGGGGCTCTGGAAACACCATATATTTT
-,TRBJ1-4,TRBV15,CATSRDRGLNEKLFF,TGTGCCACCAGCAGGGATCGAGGTCTAAATGAAAAACTGTTTTTT
-,TRBJ2-7,TRBV19,CASSYGLGQYF,TGTGCCAGTAGTTATGGACTCGGGCAGTACTTC
TRBD1,TRBJ2-1,TRBV11-2,CASSRPRQGASSYNEQFF,TGTGCCAGCAGCCGTCCGCGACAGGGGGCCAGCTCCTACAATGAGCAGTTCTTC
-,TRBJ2-5,TRBV18,CASSPYVEEETQYF,TGTGCCAGCTCACCTTACGTGGAGGAAGAGACCCAGTACTTC
TRBD2,TRBJ2-2,TRBV19,CASSIYVSRGEPTGELFF,TGTGCCAGTAGTATTTACGTAAGCCGGGGGGAACCTACCGGGGAGCTGTTTTTT
-,TRBJ1-2,TRBV9,CASKSEAYGYTF,TGTGCCAGCAAATCCGAGGCTTATGGCTACACCTTC
-,TRBJ2-1,TRBV7-2,CASSLQILAVSYNEQFF,TGTGCCAGCAGCCTTCAGATCTTAGCGGTTTCCTACAATGAGCAGTTCTTC
-,TRBJ2-1,TRBV7-2,CASSLAGLNEQFF,TGTGCCAGCAGCTTAGCCGGACTGAATGAGCAGTTCTTC
-,TRBJ2-3,TRBV7-6,CASSLASGRTDTQYF,TGTGCCAGCAGCTTAGCTAGCGGCCGCACAGATACGCAGTATTTT
TRBD2,TRBJ2-3,TRBV5-1,CASSLLAGGSDTQYF,TGCGCCAGCAGCTTGCTAGCGGGGGGCTCAGATACGCAGTATTTT
TRBD1,TRBJ1-6,TRBV19,CASSKTMMTGVESPLHF,TGTGCCAGTAGCAAAACGATGATGACAGGGGTGGAATCACCCCTCCACTTT
-,TRBJ1-2,TRBV27,CASSFKGLYGYTF,TGTGCCAGCAGTTTTAAGGGGCTCTATGGCTACACCTTC
-,TRBJ1-2,TRBV7-9,CASSFYSSYGYTF,TGTGCCAGCAGCTTTTATAGTAGCTATGGCTACACCTTC
-,TRBJ2-1,TRBV9,CASSPSTSFLGFDEQFF,TGTGCCAGCAGCCCATCGACTAGTTTTTTGGGGTTCGATGAGCAGTTCTTC
-,TRBJ2-7,TRBV7-2,CASSLRGYEQYF,TGTGCCAGCAGCTTACGCGGCTACGAGCAGTACTTC
-,TRBJ2-3,TRBV9,CASSAWTTSTDTQYF,TGTGCCAGCAGCGCTTGGACTACTAGCACAGATACGCAGTATTTT
-,TRBJ1-3,TRBV19,CASSIYTPGNTIYF,TGTGCCAGTAGTATTTATACTCCTGGAAACACCATATATTTT
-,TRBJ1-1,TRBV4-1,CASSQDDWGPATEAFF,TGCGCCAGCAGCCAAGATGATTGGGGCCCGGCCACTGAAGCTTTCTTT
-,TRBJ2-7,TRBV27,CASSSPPFEQYF,TGTGCCAGCAGTTCCCCTCCGTTCGAGCAGTACTTC
TRBD2,TRBJ2-5,TRBV10-3,CAISLAGAEETQYF,TGTGCCATCAGCTTAGCGGGGGCTGAAGAGACCCAGTACTTC
-,TRBJ2-2,TRBV7-2,CASRRQSNTGELFF,TGTGCCAGCAGAAGACAGAGCAACACCGGGGAGCTGTTTTTT
-,TRBJ1-5,TRBV6-1,CASSEAPTGHNQPQHF,TGTGCCAGCAGTGAAGCACCCACAGGACACAATCAGCCCCAGCATTTT
-,TRBJ1-5,TRBV2,CASSGGQVINNQPQHF,TGTGCCAGCAGTGGGGGACAAGTGATAAATAATCAGCCCCAGCATTTT
TRBD2,TRBJ2-3,TRBV10-1,CASSDQTSGRADTQYF,TGCGCCAGCAGTGATCAGACTAGCGGGAGAGCAGATACGCAGTATTTT
-,TRBJ2-5,TRBV10-3,CAISELIGETQYF,TGTGCCATCAGTGAGTTGATCGGAGAGACCCAGTACTTC
-,TRBJ1-5,TRBV5-5,CASSLGSGGNQPQHF,TGTGCCAGCAGCTTGGGGTCCGGGGGAAATCAGCCCCAGCATTTT
-,TRBJ1-4,TRBV30,CAWSSWDTDNEKLFF,TGTGCCTGGAGTTCCTGGGACACCGATAATGAAAAACTGTTTTTT
-,TRBJ2-7,TRBV7-2,CASSFQAYEQYF,TGTGCCAGCAGCTTTCAGGCCTACGAGCAGTACTTC
-,TRBJ1-5,TRBV27,CASSPTQVSNQPQHF,TGTGCCAGCAGTCCCACCCAGGTTAGCAATCAGCCCCAGCATTTT
-,TRBJ1-4,TRBV30,CAWSVRTGLMGKLFF,TGTGCCTGGAGTGTACGGACTGGGCTCATGGGAAAACTGTTTTTT
-,TRBJ2-5,TRBV5-1,CASSWRGGQETQYF,TGCGCCAGCAGCTGGAGGGGAGGACAAGAGACCCAGTACTTC
-,TRBJ1-5,TRBV7-8,CASSLDWQGQPQHF,TGTGCCAGCAGCTTAGATTGGCAGGGACAGCCCCAGCATTTT
-,TRBJ2-5,TRBV5-5,CASSLVGGGPSFFQETQYF,TGTGCCAGCAGCTTGGTAGGAGGGGGCCCTTCCTTCTTCCAAGAGACCCAGTACTTC
TRBD2,TRBJ2-3,TRBV2,CASSEASGGYAGGTQYF,TGTGCCAGCAGTGAAGCTAGCGGGGGGTACGCAGGAGGTACGCAGTATTTT
TRBD2,TRBJ2-1,TRBV4-3,CASSPGLAGGLLYNEQFF,TGCGCCAGCAGCCCAGGACTAGCGGGGGGGCTATTATACAATGAGCAGTTCTTC
TRBD1,TRBJ1-5,TRBV2,CASNEEGRGHQPQHF,TGTGCCAGCAACGAAGAGGGCAGGGGGCATCAGCCCCAGCATTTT
TRBD1,TRBJ1-2,TRBV9,CASSVAPRTGGYGYTF,TGTGCCAGCAGCGTAGCCCCCAGGACAGGGGGATATGGCTACACCTTC
TRBD1,TRBJ1-3,TRBV29-1,CSVGDRDRASSGNTIYF,TGCAGCGTTGGGGACCGGGACAGGGCGAGCTCTGGAAACACCATATATTTT